This T cell receptor beta chain was identified during a study of cytomegalovirus exposure and HLA in healthy donors (dated by TCRdb to the late 2010s). As for the study more broadly: In an earlier analysis of 587 of the donors, roughly 300 Gb of sequence data and 100 million or so unique TCR beta sequences from about 179 million T cells were reported. All discovery cohort repertoires had been generated on a single sequencing platform. Across 398 genotyped donors of the cohort, an average of approximately 220,000 unique TCR beta nucleotide sequences per donor were sequenced, and roughly a sixth of those sequences were non-productive. The study profiled the T cell repertoires of hundreds of subjects by immunosequencing and related them to cytomegalovirus serostatus. Both class I and class II loci were covered by HLA typing, at four-digit resolution. The later analysis used no new phenotypic data to find candidate immune exposures, relying instead on TCR beta sequences and their occurrence across donors. The number of donors typed differed by locus, with roughly 620-630 for A, B, C, DRB1 and DQB1, over 500 for DQA1, some 570 for DPA1, and some 440 for DPB1. The study aimed to test whether signatures of past pathogen exposure could be identified by cataloging public T cell receptors. Roughly 300 gigabases of sequencing data and some 85 million unique TCR sequences were included in an early release covering around 600 HLA-typed donors. In a later genetic analysis, genome-wide SNP genotypes for about three fifths of the 666 donors were used, and that subset was treated as a discovery cohort. In an earlier analysis of 550 to 700 of the donors, high-throughput TCR beta sequencing was used to judge whether each TCR beta V gene segment behaved as functional or pseudogenic. The study combined high-throughput TCR immunosequencing, statistical association of individual TCRs with disease status, and machine learning to predict cytomegalovirus infection status. Donor age, sex, ethnicity and CMV serostatus were compiled alongside the repertoire data. Four to six DR-DQ haplotypes were handled as single units for association and clustering, since linkage in the cohort was strong. Besides the first cohort of roughly 700 subjects, a separate validation cohort made up of 90 to 150 different subjects was used. A later analysis re-examined previously published TCR beta repertoires from over 500 donors and added high-resolution HLA genotyping to investigate patterns of TCR occurrence. Of the approximately 400 genotyped donors, approximately 82% fell in the genetic ancestry cluster associated with self-reported Caucasian donors. Beyond this particular receptor, the publication reports: V-gene and J-gene trimming of TCR beta chains was associated with a missense DCLRE1C variant in a later genetic analysis, and the association was replicated in an independent cohort. A further reported finding was that TCR beta sequences accurately predicted the HLA-A and HLA-B alleles for most subjects in the first cohort. Three of the identified cytomegalovirus-associated TCR beta chains were confirmed in vitro to be specific for cytomegalovirus antigens. Because HLA typing was unavailable for some donors at each locus, only the typed subset was used in association tests. For the cohort, immune exposure information was limited to CMV serostatus. The classifier was reported to diagnose cytomegalovirus status with high specificity and sensitivity in both the original cohort and the validation cohort. When HLA alleles, especially DR and DQ, strongly co-occurred, attributing TCR associations to individual alleles was difficult. Most TCR sequences were observed very rarely across donors, whereas some public TCRs were present in many individuals. Because counts were too low, about 18 rarely observed V segments, including chromosome 9 orphons, were excluded from the earlier analysis of 587 of the donors. Linkage disequilibrium might explain the correlated functional status among segregating V segments, but an unknown experimental factor could not be excluded. The authors suggested that the approach could potentially be generalized to other disease states and immunological phenotypes. Some IMGT-functional V segments, including TRBV6-2 and TRBV6-3, could not be told apart with the 87-base-pair reads, so those segments were excluded. Compared with equally common non-associated chains, HLA-associated TCR beta chains in a later analysis were more clonally expanded and had lower generation probabilities. At a false discovery rate of 0.05, a later analysis linked approximately 18,000 TCR beta sequences to specific HLA alleles. A group of highly shared sequence variants was considered likely to be a technical artifact of the sequencing pipeline. Several of the top co-occurrence clusters appeared to be linked to parvovirus B19, influenza, CMV and Epstein-Barr virus, according to a later analysis. According to a later analysis, most CMV-associated TCR beta chains appeared to be HLA-restricted, and the HLA associations seemed to be driven largely by CMV exposure. According to a later genetic analysis, donors in an Asian-associated ancestry cluster had fewer N-insertions in productive TCRs than the approximately 630-donor mean. A later analysis found that TCR association rates varied across HLA loci, with DRB1 alleles showing the most associated TCRs and HLA-C alleles the fewest. Sequencing depth was assumed to be roughly uniform across donors in the presence/absence analyses, though that assumption may not hold. In this cohort, only TCR beta chains were sequenced, and detectable features were limited by the absence of alpha or paired-chain data. In an earlier analysis of 587 of the donors, most TCR beta V segments appeared in productive rearrangements about 90% or about 30% of the time, broadly matching IMGT annotations. The study listed 150 to 200 TCR beta chains as associated with cytomegalovirus.

CDR1 SEHNR and CDR2 FQNEAQ are derived from the germline V gene (reference sequence). From its cysteine to its phenylalanine, the CDR3 spans 12 amino acids. The only DNA kept is the CDR3, 36 bases in frame from the first base. As to this clone: No antigen is known for it. At one end, the junction sequence differs from germline, possibly due to a read error.

Receptors were amplified or captured by the immunoSEQ multiplex PCR assay. A mixture of 60 forward primers for TCR Vbeta segments and 13 reverse primers for TCR Jbeta segments was used in the multiplex PCR. Amplification of the CDR3 region of rearranged TCR beta genes was performed with a multiplex PCR assay on genomic DNA. The Illumina HiSeq System was used to sequence the amplified TCR beta libraries as 87-base-pair reads. As for the authors' bioinformatics: Across the 500 to 700 repertoires, a later analysis counted 80 million or so unique TCR beta chains, roughly 11 million of which were shared by at least two donors. Raw reads were error-corrected and collapsed into unique sequences by a nearest-neighbor algorithm in which closely related sequences were merged to remove PCR and sequencing errors. V, D and J gene segments were assigned by aligning CDR3 sequences to IMGT reference sequences. For a sequence to be retained, at least a six-nucleotide match to both a V gene segment and a J gene segment was required. Rearrangements were called productive when the CDR3 lacked stop codons and stayed in frame with V and J; all others were non-productive. Following IMGT convention, CDR3 was defined as the stretch from the second conserved V-encoded cysteine to the conserved J-encoded phenylalanine. In an earlier analysis of 550 to 650 of the donors, sequences lacking an unambiguous match to a single V gene segment were excluded. An earlier analysis of some 610 of the donors called V segments functional above 56.7% productive rearrangements and segregating when the between-donor standard deviation exceeded 5%. A statistical classification framework was built to diagnose cytomegalovirus status from the catalog of TCR beta chain sequences. In a later analysis, TCR nucleotide sequences were compared against IMGT/GENE-DB human TR gene sequences so that V and J genes could be assigned. In a later analysis, CDR3 sequences and most-parsimonious VDJ recombination scenarios were assigned using the TCRdist pipeline. In a later analysis, each TCR beta chain was defined by its CDR3 amino acid sequence together with its V-gene family, and reads without a unique V-gene family were excluded. A later analysis removed 592 highly shared, low-generation-probability nucleotide sequences to deal with suspected cross-contamination and a sequencing artifact. A later analysis calculated a clonal expansion index for each public chain from normalized within-repertoire ranks of inferred template counts. In a later analysis, generation probabilities were computed with a VDJ recombination model fitted to out-of-frame rearrangements, and the resulting probabilities were checked against IGoR. In a later analysis, TCR-TCR, TCR-HLA and TCR-CMV co-occurrence was scored with hypergeometric tests, and a repertoire-size bias correction was applied to TCR pairs. To estimate false discovery rates, a later analysis permuted the HLA or CMV assignments 20 times. A later analysis grouped co-occurring TCRs with DBSCAN, adding TCRdist sequence similarity when clustering within HLA-allele-positive subsets. Repertoires with fewer than 30,000 or more than 120,000 public chains, plus five repertoires with anomalous nucleotide sharing, were excluded from co-occurrence clustering. Entries here come from immuneACCESS through TCRdb and include only in-frame sequences with V and J called. Some clones fail to appear in such tables; in the studies checked, an unresolved V gene covers under half of the shortfall, and the cause of the remainder is unknown. The V and J calls and clone size come from that table; D and trimming were worked out from the DNA. The sample yields around 150,000 clones; roughly 80% were counted once. The leading ten clones occupy roughly 1.2% of the sample.

The cohort comprised hundreds of healthy bone marrow donors. Cohort members were all nominally healthy when sampled, although unrecorded immune exposures were likely present. The donor tested CMV seronegative and was one of the 352 seronegative cohort members. A peripheral blood sample was collected from each donor, and TCR beta sequencing was performed on peripheral blood mononuclear cells. Genomic DNA extraction from the blood cell samples was performed with the Qiagen DNeasy Blood Extraction Kit. Sequences were obtained from PBMCs. This chain is built from TRBV7-9 and TRBJ2-7, with 7 bases matching TRBD2. This clonotype was sampled from a woman aged 45-59 years in good health and CMV-seronegative. CDR3 reads: CSSGGRGYEQYF. The nucleotide sequence reads TGTTCCAGCGGCGGGAGAGGGTACGAGCAGTACTTC.